These T cell receptor beta chains were read from a single sample in a study of T cells in tuberculosis. The table came from immunoSEQ multiplex PCR; TCRdb's copy has only in-frame clones and leaves some out. The sample consists of roughly 34,000 clones, 70% to 90% of them appearing once. The sample here was PBMCs, taken at tuberculosis diagnosis. These receptors were taken from an adult with tuberculosis. Each CDR3 is given with its conserved first and last residue. Fields, in order: clone size, V gene, D gene, J gene, CDR3 protein, CDR3 DNA. A D gene is named only where the DNA matches it firmly. A clone size is listed for some rows: how often the clone was seen (once, few, many), or a class if it is expanded.

size: few
V: TRBV19
D: -
J: TRBJ2-1
CDR3: CASSPQPRGGYNEQFF
DNA: TGTGCCAGTAGCCCCCAGCCCAGGGGAGGGTACAATGAGCAGTTCTTC

size: -
V: TRBV7-9
D: -
J: TRBJ2-1
CDR3: CASILTGYNEQFF
DNA: TGTGCCAGCATCCTCACGGGTTACAATGAGCAGTTCTTC

size: -
V: TRBV28
D: -
J: TRBJ2-6
CDR3: CASSYPGSGANVLTF
DNA: TGTGCCAGCAGCTACCCCGGTTCTGGGGCCAACGTCCTGACTTTC

size: -
V: TRBV4-3
D: TRBD1
J: TRBJ2-6
CDR3: CASSQDRTGGSSGANVLTF
DNA: TGCGCCAGCAGCCAAGATAGGACAGGGGGGTCCTCTGGGGCCAACGTCCTGACTTTC

size: -
V: TRBV9
D: TRBD2
J: TRBJ2-5
CDR3: CASSLSSGGETQYF
DNA: TGTGCCAGCAGCCTATCTAGCGGAGGAGAGACCCAGTACTTC

size: -
V: TRBV6-1
D: -
J: TRBJ2-7
CDR3: CASERPFSYEQYF
DNA: TGTGCCAGCGAGAGGCCCTTCTCCTACGAGCAGTACTTC

size: -
V: TRBV30
D: -
J: TRBJ2-2
CDR3: CAWSGGQTTGELFF
DNA: TGTGCCTGGAGTGGAGGACAAACCACCGGGGAGCTGTTTTTT

size: -
V: TRBV12-2
D: -
J: TRBJ2-7
CDR3: CASRLGCGTDSYEQYF
DNA: TGTGCAAGTCGCTTGGGGTGCGGGACAGACTCCTACGAGCAGTACTTC

size: once
V: TRBV19
D: TRBD1
J: TRBJ1-6
CDR3: CASSIAGGTDSSSYNSPLHF
DNA: TGTGCCAGTAGTATTGCCGGTGGGACAGATTCGAGCTCCTATAATTCACCCCTCCACTTT

size: -
V: TRBV30
D: TRBD2
J: TRBJ2-7
CDR3: CAWSVFQGGSSYEQYF
DNA: TGTGCCTGGAGTGTATTCCAGGGCGGGAGCTCCTACGAGCAGTACTTC

size: -
V: TRBV2
D: TRBD1
J: TRBJ1-4
CDR3: CASSYYGQGGEKLFF
DNA: TGTGCCAGCAGTTACTACGGACAGGGCGGGGAAAAACTGTTTTTT

size: once
V: TRBV4-1
D: TRBD2
J: TRBJ2-3
CDR3: CASSQFSRLAGTSTDTQYF
DNA: TGCGCCAGCAGCCAATTTTCCCGACTAGCGGGAACTAGCACAGATACGCAGTATTTT

size: -
V: TRBV4-3
D: TRBD1
J: TRBJ2-2
CDR3: CASSQAPGQGPTGELFF
DNA: TGCGCCAGCAGCCAGGCCCCGGGACAGGGACCCACCGGGGAGCTGTTTTTT

size: -
V: TRBV6-6
D: TRBD2
J: TRBJ2-1
CDR3: CASTDSGYNEQFF
DNA: TGTGCCAGCACCGATAGCGGGTACAATGAGCAGTTCTTC

size: -
V: TRBV4-1
D: TRBD1
J: TRBJ2-3
CDR3: CASSLPPRGQGPTDTQYF
DNA: TGCGCCAGCAGCCTTCCTCCCAGGGGACAGGGACCCACAGATACGCAGTATTTT

size: -
V: TRBV4-2
D: TRBD1
J: TRBJ1-2
CDR3: CASSRGQGEANYGYTF
DNA: TGTGCCAGCAGCCGCGGACAGGGGGAGGCTAACTATGGCTACACCTTC

size: -
V: TRBV5-5
D: -
J: TRBJ2-7
CDR3: CASSPIPGTYEQYF
DNA: TGTGCCAGCAGCCCCATCCCGGGGACCTACGAGCAGTACTTC